The 29 T cell receptor beta chains below all came from one sample that was sequenced in a study of cytomegalovirus exposure and HLA in healthy donors. Primers included in the PCR were 60 Vbeta and 13 Jbeta primers. This table comes from immunoSEQ multiplex PCR, and its TCRdb copy is limited to in-frame clones, with some not included. This repertoire includes about 39,000 clones. Sample: PBMCs. The receptors were sampled from a woman in her 30s in good health and CMV-seropositive.

This chain links TRBV11-3 with TRBJ1-4; no clear D gene. Trimming removed 8 bases at V and 7 bases at J, with 20 bases between. The CDR3 is 15 amino acids. The germline CDR1 and CDR2 sequences are SGHNT and YENEEA. The DNA for the CDR3 is TGTGCCAGCCCCGGCGGCGGGCGGACTCCTGAAAAACTGTTTTTT. It codes for CASPGGGRTPEKLFF.

V usage is TRBV2 and J usage is TRBJ1-6; 10 nucleotides line up with TRBD1. With V trimmed by 6 bases and J by 10 bases, 9 bases remained unmatched. Per the germline V gene, CDR1 is SNHLY and CDR2 is FYNNEI. CDR3 length: 15 amino acids. In DNA form, the CDR3 reads TGTGCCAGCAGCTTCCGGACAGGGGGTTCCTCACCCCTCCACTTT. Its protein is CASSFRTGGSSPLHF.

In DNA form, the CDR3 reads TGTGCCAGCAGCTCGCAGACAGGGAATGAGCAGTTCTTC. This encodes CASSSQTGNEQFF. J is TRBJ2-1 and V is TRBV11-2; the match to TRBD1 covers 7 bases. The V segment lost 4 bases and the J segment 7 bases; nucleotides outside the gene matches: 4. The CDR3 extends over 13 amino acids. Germline-derived CDR1 and CDR2 are SGHAT and FQNNGV.

The rearrangement joins TRBV29-1 to TRBJ2-7; 8 nucleotides agree with TRBD1. Germline CDR1 SQVTM, CDR2 ANQGSEA. CDR3 length equals 14 residues. The ends lost 6 bases at V and 1 base at J; junction bases unmatched: 8. CDR3 nucleotide sequence: TGCAGCGTCGAGCCGACAGGGGAGTCCTACGAGCAGTACTTC. Translating it yields CSVEPTGESYEQYF.

The chain is built from TRBV4-1 and TRBJ2-3; D perhaps matches TRBD1 (5 bases). CDR1 and CDR2 (germline): MGHRA, YSYEKL. The CDR3 is made up of 14 amino acids. V was shortened by 0 bases and J by 3 bases, with 7 bases between the two germline ends. Written as DNA, the CDR3 is TGCGCCAGCAGCCAAGAGACAGAAACAGATACGCAGTATTTT. This encodes CASSQETETDTQYF.

V usage is TRBV20-1 and J usage is TRBJ2-7; D gene ambiguous. The germline gives CDR1 DFQATT, CDR2 SNEGSKA (reference sequence). V was cut by 0 bases and J by 3 bases, with 3 bases left in between. The CDR3 has 11 amino acids. The CDR3 loop reads CSARDYYEQYF. DNA of the CDR3: TGCAGTGCTAGAGATTACTACGAGCAGTACTTC.

This rearrangement joins TRBV28 to TRBJ1-1; D uncertain. The CDR3 length is 13 residues. The V gene lost 6 bases and the J gene lost 2 bases, with 10 bases spanning the gap. CDR1 and CDR2 (germline): MDHEN, SYDVKM. DNA for the CDR3: TGTGCCAGCAGCCAGTCGATCAACACTGAAGCTTTCTTT. Its protein product is CASSQSINTEAFF.

The V call is TRBV28, the J call TRBJ2-7; 8 nucleotides agree with TRBD1. This CDR3 is 15 amino acids long. The germline V gene encodes CDR1 MDHEN and CDR2 SYDVKM. V was pared by 6 bases and J by 5 bases, with 12 bases of the junction left unmatched. This CDR3 is CASSPPRWDRHEQYF. The CDR3, as DNA: TGTGCCAGCAGCCCCCCCCGCTGGGACAGGCACGAGCAGTACTTC.

The chain joins TRBV11-2 to TRBJ2-7; perhaps TRBD2 as D (5 bases). Germline-derived CDR1 and CDR2 are SGHAT and FQNNGV. This CDR3 has 11 residues. Trimming removed 4 bases from V and 9 bases from J, with 10 bases in between. This chain's CDR3 is CASSSGLWQYF. The CDR3 region has the DNA TGTGCCAGCAGCTCCGGACTGTGGCAGTACTTC.

The rearrangement links TRBV9 to TRBJ1-1; TRBD1 might be the D (6 bases). Trimming pared 1 base from V and 2 bases from J, leaving 9 bases between. The CDR3 loop spans 14 amino acids. Germline V lookup: CDR1 SGDLS, CDR2 YYNGEE. The CDR3 DNA reads TGTGCCAGCAGCGTACGGACAGTCAACACTGAAGCTTTCTTT. Amino acid sequence: CASSVRTVNTEAFF.

CDR3: CASSAFPSGGAGETQYF. As DNA, the CDR3 is TGTGCCAGCAGCGCATTCCCTAGCGGGGGGGCCGGGGAGACCCAGTACTTC. V gene TRBV7-2 combines with J gene TRBJ2-5, with 12 bases fitting TRBD2. V was clipped by 5 bases and J by 5 bases; unmatched bases: 12. CDR1 and CDR2 (germline): SGHTA, FQGNSA. The CDR3 is 17 amino acids.

The chain recombines TRBV5-1 with TRBJ1-1, with D unresolved. The CDR3 is 15 residues long. Germline CDR1 is SGHRS and CDR2 is YFSETQ. The V end was cut by 4 bases, the J end by 3 bases, with 16 bases between. The DNA for the CDR3 is TGCGCCAGCAGCCTCCCGGGGTACGGCTACACTGAAGCTTTCTTT. Protein sequence: CASSLPGYGYTEAFF.

The rearrangement links TRBV7-9 to TRBJ1-1, with D maybe TRBD1 (6 bases). V gave up 4 bases and J gave up 3 bases, with 12 bases separating them. Germline CDR1 SEHNR, CDR2 FQNEAQ (reference sequence). The CDR3 extends over 14 amino acids. CDR3 in amino acids: CASSSTGWYTEAFF. For the CDR3, the DNA is TGTGCCAGCAGCTCAACAGGGTGGTACACTGAAGCTTTCTTT.

CDR3 in DNA: TGCGCCACCGGTCCGGGACAGGGGCTCACAGATACGCAGTATTTT. Amino acids: CATGPGQGLTDTQYF. The chain has TRBV10-2 and TRBJ2-3; 10 bases agree with TRBD1. The CDR3 is made up of 15 amino acids. V lost 10 bases and J lost 2; bases outside the gene matches: 9. Germline V CDR1 and CDR2: WSHSY, SAAADI.

J is TRBJ2-1 and V is TRBV19; 8 nucleotides agree with TRBD2. V lost 5 bases to trimming and J lost 3 bases; unmatched junction nucleotides: 9. The CDR3 consists of 16 residues. Per germline, CDR1 LNHDA and CDR2 SQIVND (reference sequence). This chain's CDR3 is CASSARAGVSYNEQFF. The CDR3 DNA reads as TGTGCCAGTAGTGCTCGAGCGGGGGTGAGCTACAATGAGCAGTTCTTC.

This chain links TRBV18 with TRBJ1-5; the match to TRBD1 covers 9 bases. The germline V gene encodes CDR1 KGHSH and CDR2 LQKENI. The CDR3 loop spans 15 amino acids. Trimming removed 4 bases from V and 3 bases from J; junction bases left unmatched: 4. The CDR3 nucleotides read TGTGCCAGCTCACGTGGGACAGGGAACAATCAGCCCCAGCATTTT. Its protein product is CASSRGTGNNQPQHF.

The gene calls are TRBV5-1 and TRBJ1-1; TRBD1 agrees at 8 bases. V was pared by 3 bases and J by 1 base, with 5 bases of the junction left unmatched. The CDR3 loop spans 15 amino acids. Germline CDR1 reads SGHRS; CDR2 reads YFSETQ. For the CDR3, the DNA is TGCGCCAGCAGCTCGGACGGACAGGGGAACACTGAAGCTTTCTTT. As protein: CASSSDGQGNTEAFF.

The chain recombines TRBV11-1 with TRBJ2-7, with 7 bases aligning to TRBD1. Germline V CDR1 and CDR2: SGHAT, FQDESV (reference sequence). V lost 5 bases and J lost 2; bases outside the gene matches: 9. The CDR3 runs 15 residues. CDR3 loop: CASSNLGTAPYEQYF. In DNA form, the CDR3 reads TGTGCCAGCAGCAACCTCGGGACAGCCCCCTACGAGCAGTACTTC. Filled out from reference TRBV11-1 and TRBJ2-7, the complete variable domain reads EAEVAQSPRYKITEKSQAVAFWCDPISGHATLYWYRQILGQGPELLVQFQDESVVDDSQLPKDRFSAERLKGVDSTLKIQPAELGDSAMYLCASSNLGTAPYEQYFGPGTRLTVT.

CDR3 nucleotides: TGTGCCAGCAGCTTAATGACAGGGGCGAACACTGAAGCTTTCTTT. Protein product: CASSLMTGANTEAFF. This chain joins TRBV9 and TRBJ1-1, with TRBD1 matching 8 bases. Germline CDR1 reads SGDLS; CDR2 reads YYNGEE. J was trimmed by 1 base and V by 4 bases; bases with no gene match: 6. The CDR3 totals 15 residues.

V is TRBV10-2 and J is TRBJ2-7; 12 bases map to TRBD2. CDR3 size: 15 residues. Germline V gene sequence: CDR1 WSHSY, CDR2 SAAADI. Germline trimming cut 7 bases from V and 4 bases from J; bases unmatched to any gene: 8. Here the CDR3 DNA reads TGCGCCAGCAACCCTAGACTAGCGGGGGTGTACGAGCAGTACTTC. The encoded protein is CASNPRLAGVYEQYF.

This chain joins TRBV10-2 and TRBJ2-7, with a possible D match to TRBD2 (5 bases). CDR3 size: 16 residues. V was trimmed by 8 bases and J by 4 bases, leaving 24 bases between them. Germline V gene sequence: CDR1 WSHSY, CDR2 SAAADI. CDR3 protein: CASRGLRELSYYEQYF. The CDR3 coding sequence is TGCGCCAGCCGAGGCTTGAGGGAGTTATCCTATTACGAGCAGTACTTC.

The V and J genes are TRBV11-2 and TRBJ1-3; D remains unclear. The V gene lost 3 bases and the J gene lost 0 bases, with 3 bases spanning the gap. The germline V gene has CDR1 SGHAT and CDR2 FQNNGV. This CDR3 has 13 residues. The CDR3 spells CASSFGSGNTIYF. CDR3 coding DNA: TGTGCCAGCAGCTTCGGCTCTGGAAACACCATATATTTT.

This chain connects TRBV14 to TRBJ2-3; the match to TRBD2 covers 8 bases. The CDR3 loop spans 14 amino acids. Trimming took 3 bases from V and 3 from J; bases not matched to a gene: 2. Germline CDR1 is SGHDN and CDR2 is FVKESK. The CDR3 sequence: CASSQGLETDTQYF. In nucleotides, the CDR3 is TGTGCCAGCAGCCAGGGACTAGAAACAGATACGCAGTATTTT.

The chain uses TRBV7-2 and TRBJ1-1; D not certain. Germline CDR1 is SGHTA and CDR2 is FQGNSA. Trimming pared 5 bases from V and 7 bases from J, leaving 14 bases between. This CDR3 region has 13 residues. CDR3 amino acids: CASSNTLTFEAFF. CDR3 in DNA: TGTGCCAGCAGCAACACCTTAACCTTTGAAGCTTTCTTT.

The V gene is TRBV29-1, the J gene TRBJ1-4, with TRBD1 identical over 7 bases. With 7 bases clipped from V and 7 bases from J, the junction kept 9 bases outside the gene matches. CDR3 length: 13 amino acids. CDR1 and CDR2 (germline): SQVTM, ANQGSEA. CDR3 amino acids: CSGRQGRGEKLFF. CDR3 DNA sequence: TGCAGCGGTCGACAGGGAAGGGGTGAAAAACTGTTTTTT.

The chain links TRBV6-4 to TRBJ2-7; a weak D match, TRBD2 (5 bases). V shed 1 base and J shed 7 bases, with 11 bases lying between them. The CDR3 has 13 amino acids. Germline lookup yields CDR1 MRHNA and CDR2 SNTAGT. The CDR3 DNA sequence: TGTGCCAGCAGTGACTTCCCCCGGGGTGAGCAGTACTTC. Translation gives CASSDFPRGEQYF.

This chain connects TRBV30 to TRBJ2-7; D is possibly TRBD1 (5 bases). V was clipped by 5 bases and J by 0 bases, with 11 bases between them. Germline CDR1 GTSNPN, CDR2 SVGIG (reference sequence). The CDR3 contains 13 residues. CDR3 coding DNA: TGTGCCTGGGGGGCCGCCAACTCCTACGAGCAGTACTTC. Residues: CAWGAANSYEQYF. The full variable domain, rest sourced from reference TRBV30 and TRBJ2-7, is SQTIHQWPATLVQPVGSPLSLECTVEGTSNPNLYWYRQAAGRGLQLLFYSVGIGQISSEVPQNLSASRPQDRQFILSSKKLLLSDSGFYLCAWGAANSYEQYFGPGTRLTVT.

The V gene is TRBV7-6, the J gene TRBJ2-5, with 9 bases aligning to TRBD1. V was pared by 5 bases and J by 5 bases, with 6 bases of the junction left unmatched. The CDR3 spans 14 residues. Germline CDR1 and CDR2: SGHVS and FNYEAQ. CDR3 coding DNA: TGTGCCAGCAGCCAACAGGGGGCGCGGGAGACCCAGTACTTC. This encodes CASSQQGARETQYF.

This rearrangement joins TRBV7-2 to TRBJ1-2, with D maybe TRBD1 (6 bases). The CDR3 spans 14 residues. CDR1 and CDR2 (germline): SGHTA, FQGNSA. Trimming left V 0 bases short and J 7 bases short, with 12 bases between. CDR3 in DNA: TGTGCCAGCAGCTTAGCGCTAAGGGGGTCTGGCTACACCTTC. Protein sequence: CASSLALRGSGYTF.